The sequence of this T cell receptor (beta chain) was determined in a study of STAT3 mutations in large granular lymphocyte leukemia. Study in general: Immunosuppressive therapy was given to more than half of T-LGLL patients. General study findings and limits: Clonal expansion was inferred from samples taken at other timepoints. In several patients, dominant TCR clone burden exceeded STAT3 mutant burden. In T-cell large granular lymphocyte leukemia, about half of patients showed multiple immunodominant subclonotypes.

Method: immunoSEQ multiplex PCR; TCRdb's copy keeps in-frame clones and lacks some. The sample lists about 2,400 clones, about 50% occurring once. Comment on this clone: Its antigen is as yet unknown.

Per the germline V gene, CDR1 is GTSNPN and CDR2 is SVGIG (reference sequence). The CDR3 sequence is 12 residues long. The V and J ends lost 6 bases and 2 bases, in that order; junction bases with no gene match: 3. The sample taken for sequencing was peripheral blood mononuclear cells. The V gene is TRBV30, the J gene TRBJ1-1, with TRBD1 matching 7 bases. This receptor was obtained from a man in his 60s with T-cell large granular lymphocyte leukemia. Some clones in this sample may be carry-over from other donors' samples. The DNA of the CDR3 is TGTGCCTGCCACAGGGGAAACACTGAAGCTTTCTTT. It codes for CACHRGNTEAFF.